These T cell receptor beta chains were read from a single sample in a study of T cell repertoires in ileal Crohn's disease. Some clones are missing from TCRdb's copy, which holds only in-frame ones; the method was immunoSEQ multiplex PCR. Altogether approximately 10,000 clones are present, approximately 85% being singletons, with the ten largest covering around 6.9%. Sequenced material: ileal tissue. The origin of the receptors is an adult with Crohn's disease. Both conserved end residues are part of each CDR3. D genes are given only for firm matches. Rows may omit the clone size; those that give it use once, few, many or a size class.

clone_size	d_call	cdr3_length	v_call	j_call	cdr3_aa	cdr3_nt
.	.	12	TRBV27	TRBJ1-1	CASSSSNTEAFF	TGTGCCAGCAGTTCCTCCAACACTGAAGCTTTCTTT
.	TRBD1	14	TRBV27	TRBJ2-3	CASARRGLTDTQYF	TGTGCCAGCGCCCGCAGGGGGTTAACAGATACGCAGTATTTT
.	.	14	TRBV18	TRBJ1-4	CASSRGATNEKLFF	TGTGCCAGCTCACGGGGAGCAACTAATGAAAAACTGTTTTTT
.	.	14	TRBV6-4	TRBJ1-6	CASSVGATNSPLHF	TGTGCCAGCAGCGTAGGGGCGACCAATTCACCCCTCCACTTT
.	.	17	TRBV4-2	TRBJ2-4	CASSQVGGGLAKNIQYF	TGTGCCAGCAGCCAAGTAGGGGGGGGTCTAGCCAAAAACATTCAGTACTTC
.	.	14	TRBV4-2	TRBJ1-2	CASSRGLGESGYTF	TGTGCCAGCAGCCGAGGACTCGGGGAAAGTGGCTACACCTTC
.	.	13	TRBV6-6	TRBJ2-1	CASNFRGYNEQFF	TGTGCCAGCAACTTCAGGGGTTACAATGAGCAGTTCTTC
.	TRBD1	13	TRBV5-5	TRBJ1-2	CASSARQGWGYTF	TGTGCCAGCAGCGCCAGACAGGGATGGGGCTACACCTTC
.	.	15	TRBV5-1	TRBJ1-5	CASSLVPGEHQPQHF	TGCGCCAGCAGCTTGGTTCCAGGGGAGCATCAGCCCCAGCATTTT
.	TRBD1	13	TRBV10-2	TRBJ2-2	CASSFGTAGELFF	TGCGCCAGCAGCTTCGGGACAGCCGGGGAGCTGTTTTTT
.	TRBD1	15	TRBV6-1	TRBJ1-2	CASSARDRARFGYTF	TGTGCCAGCAGTGCCCGGGACAGGGCCCGTTTTGGCTACACCTTC
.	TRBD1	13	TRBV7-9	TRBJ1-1	CASSYTGGTEAFF	TGTGCCAGCAGCTACACAGGGGGCACTGAAGCTTTCTTT
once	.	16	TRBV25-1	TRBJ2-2	CASSEVWGADTGELFF	TGTGCCAGCAGTGAAGTCTGGGGCGCGGACACCGGGGAGCTGTTTTTT
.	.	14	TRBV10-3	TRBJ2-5	CAISERGAQETQYF	TGTGCCATCAGTGAGCGGGGGGCGCAAGAGACCCAGTACTTC
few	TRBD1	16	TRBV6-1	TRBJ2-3	CASSEEAGGGTDTQYF	TGTGCCAGCAGTGAAGAGGCAGGGGGTGGCACAGATACGCAGTATTTT
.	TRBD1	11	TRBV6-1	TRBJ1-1	CASSLGQGAFF	TGTGCCAGCAGCTTGGGACAGGGAGCTTTCTTT